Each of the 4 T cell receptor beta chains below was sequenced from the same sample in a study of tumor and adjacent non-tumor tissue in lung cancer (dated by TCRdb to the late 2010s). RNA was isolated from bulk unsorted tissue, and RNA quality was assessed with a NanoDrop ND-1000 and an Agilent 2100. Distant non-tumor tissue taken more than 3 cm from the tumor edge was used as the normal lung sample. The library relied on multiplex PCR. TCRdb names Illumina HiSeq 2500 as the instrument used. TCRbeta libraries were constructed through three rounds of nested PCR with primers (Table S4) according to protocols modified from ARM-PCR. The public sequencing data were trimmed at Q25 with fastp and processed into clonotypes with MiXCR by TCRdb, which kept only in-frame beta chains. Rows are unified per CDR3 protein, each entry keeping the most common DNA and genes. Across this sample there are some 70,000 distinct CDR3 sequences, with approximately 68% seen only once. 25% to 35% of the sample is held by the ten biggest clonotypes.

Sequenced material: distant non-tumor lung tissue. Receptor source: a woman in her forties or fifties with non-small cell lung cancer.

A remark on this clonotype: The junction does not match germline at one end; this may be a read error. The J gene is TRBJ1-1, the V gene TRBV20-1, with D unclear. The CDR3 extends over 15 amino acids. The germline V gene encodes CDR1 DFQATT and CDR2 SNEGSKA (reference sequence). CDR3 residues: CRAKDLNPMNTEAFF. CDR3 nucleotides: TGCAGAGCTAAAGATCTTAATCCCATGAACACTGAAGCTTTCTTT.

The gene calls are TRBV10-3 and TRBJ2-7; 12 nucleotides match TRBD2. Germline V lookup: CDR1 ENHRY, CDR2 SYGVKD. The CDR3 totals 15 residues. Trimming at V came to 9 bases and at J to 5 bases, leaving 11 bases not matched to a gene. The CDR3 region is CAISRLAGAVHEQYF. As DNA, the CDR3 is TGTGCCATTAGCCGACTAGCGGGAGCGGTCCACGAGCAGTACTTC.

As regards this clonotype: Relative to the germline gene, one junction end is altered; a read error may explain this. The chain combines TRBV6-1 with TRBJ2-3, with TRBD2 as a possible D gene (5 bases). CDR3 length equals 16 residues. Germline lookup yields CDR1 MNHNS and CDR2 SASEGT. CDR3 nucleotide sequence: TGTGCCAGCAGTGGAAGAGGCGTGAGCGGCTCAGATACGCAGTACTTT. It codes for CASSGRGVSGSDTQYF.

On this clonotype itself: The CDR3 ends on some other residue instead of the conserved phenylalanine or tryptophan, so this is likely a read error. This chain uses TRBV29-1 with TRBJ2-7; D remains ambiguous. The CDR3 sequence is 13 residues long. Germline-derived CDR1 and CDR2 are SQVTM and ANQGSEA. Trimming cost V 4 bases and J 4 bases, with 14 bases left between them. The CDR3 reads CSVVGQNSYEQYL. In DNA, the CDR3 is TGCAGCGTTGTCGGTCAGAACTCATACGAGCAGTACTTA.